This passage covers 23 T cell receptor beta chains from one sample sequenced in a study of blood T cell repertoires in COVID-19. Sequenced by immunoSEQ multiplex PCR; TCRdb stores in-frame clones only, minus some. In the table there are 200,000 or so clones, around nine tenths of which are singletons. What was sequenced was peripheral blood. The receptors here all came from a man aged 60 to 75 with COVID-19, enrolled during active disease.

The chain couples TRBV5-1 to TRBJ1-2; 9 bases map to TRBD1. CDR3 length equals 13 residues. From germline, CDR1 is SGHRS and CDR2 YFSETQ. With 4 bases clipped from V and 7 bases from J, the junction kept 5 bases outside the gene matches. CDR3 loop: CASSPTGGFGYTF. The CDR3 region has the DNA TGCGCCAGCAGCCCGACAGGGGGATTTGGCTACACCTTC.

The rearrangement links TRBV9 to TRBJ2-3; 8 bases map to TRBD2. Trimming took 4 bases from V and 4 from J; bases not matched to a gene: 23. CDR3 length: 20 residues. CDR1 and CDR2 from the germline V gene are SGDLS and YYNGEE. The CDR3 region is CASSPRGGPSGILFADTQYF. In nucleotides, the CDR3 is TGTGCCAGCAGCCCACGGGGGGGGCCTAGCGGAATCCTTTTTGCAGATACGCAGTATTTT.

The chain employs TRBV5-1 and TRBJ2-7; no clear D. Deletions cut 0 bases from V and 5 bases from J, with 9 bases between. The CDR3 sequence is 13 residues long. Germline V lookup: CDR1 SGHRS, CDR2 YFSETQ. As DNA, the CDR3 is TGCGCCAGCAGCTTGGCCCAGAAGAACGAGCAGTACTTC. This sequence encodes CASSLAQKNEQYF.

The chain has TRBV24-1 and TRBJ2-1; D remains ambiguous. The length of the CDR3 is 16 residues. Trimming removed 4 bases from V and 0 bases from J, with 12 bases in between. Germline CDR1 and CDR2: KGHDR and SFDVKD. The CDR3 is CATSDRGSSSYNEQFF. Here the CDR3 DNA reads TGTGCCACCAGTGACCGCGGAAGTAGCTCCTACAATGAGCAGTTCTTC.

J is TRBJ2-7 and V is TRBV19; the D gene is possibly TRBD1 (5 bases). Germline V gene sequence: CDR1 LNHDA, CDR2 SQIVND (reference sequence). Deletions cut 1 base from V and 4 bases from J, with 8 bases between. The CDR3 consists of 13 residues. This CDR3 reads CASSIGGSYEQYF. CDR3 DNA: TGTGCCAGTAGTATAGGGGGCAGTTACGAGCAGTACTTC.

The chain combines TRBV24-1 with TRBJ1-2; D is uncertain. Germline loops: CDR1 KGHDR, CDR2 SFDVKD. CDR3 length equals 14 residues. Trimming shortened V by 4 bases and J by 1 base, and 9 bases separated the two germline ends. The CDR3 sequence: CATSDLRYNYGYTF. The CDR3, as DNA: TGTGCCACCAGTGACCTCCGTTATAACTATGGCTACACCTTC.

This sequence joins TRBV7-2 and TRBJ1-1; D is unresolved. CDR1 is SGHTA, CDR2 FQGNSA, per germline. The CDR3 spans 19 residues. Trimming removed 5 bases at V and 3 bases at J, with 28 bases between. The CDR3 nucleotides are TGTGCCAGCAGCCACCCCACCTTGGGCAGGAGGTCGTACCACACTGAAGCTTTCTTT. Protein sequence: CASSHPTLGRRSYHTEAFF.

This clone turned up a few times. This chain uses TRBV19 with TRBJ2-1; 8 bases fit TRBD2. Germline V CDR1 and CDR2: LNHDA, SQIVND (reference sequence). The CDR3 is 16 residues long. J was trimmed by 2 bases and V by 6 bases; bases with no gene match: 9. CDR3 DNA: TGTGCCAGTAGGTCTACGGGAGGGCCTACCTACAATGAGCAGTTCTTC. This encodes CASRSTGGPTYNEQFF. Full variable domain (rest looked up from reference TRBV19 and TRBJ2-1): DGGITQSPKYLFRKEGQNVTLSCEQNLNHDAMYWYRQDPGQGLRLIYYSQIVNDFQKGDIAEGYSVSREKKESFPLTVTSAQKNPTAFYLCASRSTGGPTYNEQFFGPGTRLTVL.

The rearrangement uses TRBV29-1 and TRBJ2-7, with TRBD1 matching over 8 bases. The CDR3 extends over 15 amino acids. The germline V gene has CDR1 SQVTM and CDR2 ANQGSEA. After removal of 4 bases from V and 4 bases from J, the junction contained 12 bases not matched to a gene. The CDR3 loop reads CSVGSGQGAPYEQYF. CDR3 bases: TGCAGCGTTGGCTCGGGGCAGGGGGCGCCTTACGAGCAGTACTTC.

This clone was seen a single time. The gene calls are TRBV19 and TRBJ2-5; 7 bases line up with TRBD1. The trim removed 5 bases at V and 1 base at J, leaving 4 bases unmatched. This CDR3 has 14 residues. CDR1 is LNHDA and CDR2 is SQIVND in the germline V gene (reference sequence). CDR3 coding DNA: TGTGCCAGTAGTTTCGACAGGGTCCAAGAGACCCAGTACTTC. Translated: CASSFDRVQETQYF.

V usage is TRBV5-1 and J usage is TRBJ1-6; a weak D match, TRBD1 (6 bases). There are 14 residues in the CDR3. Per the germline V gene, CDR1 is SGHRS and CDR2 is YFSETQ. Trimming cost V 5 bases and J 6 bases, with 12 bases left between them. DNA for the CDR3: TGCGCCAGCAGTGAACAGGGTTTTAATTCACCCCTCCACTTT. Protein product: CASSEQGFNSPLHF.

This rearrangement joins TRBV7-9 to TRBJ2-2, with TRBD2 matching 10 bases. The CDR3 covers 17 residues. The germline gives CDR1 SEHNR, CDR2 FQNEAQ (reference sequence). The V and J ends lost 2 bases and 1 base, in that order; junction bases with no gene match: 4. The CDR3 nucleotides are TGTGCCAGCAGCTTACCTAGCGGGGGCCTGAACACCGGGGAGCTGTTTTTT. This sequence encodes CASSLPSGGLNTGELFF.

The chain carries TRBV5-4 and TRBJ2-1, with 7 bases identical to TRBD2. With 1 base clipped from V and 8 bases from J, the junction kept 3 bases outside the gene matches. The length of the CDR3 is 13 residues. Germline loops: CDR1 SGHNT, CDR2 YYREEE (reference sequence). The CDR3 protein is CASSLYGGDEQFF. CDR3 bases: TGTGCCAGCAGCTTGTATGGGGGGGATGAGCAGTTCTTC.

CDR3 amino acids: CASSVQGATGNTIYF. The DNA for the CDR3 is TGCGCCAGCTCTGTCCAGGGGGCTACTGGAAACACCATATATTTT. The V and J genes are TRBV5-1 and TRBJ1-3, with 8 bases identical to TRBD1. Germline CDR1 reads SGHRS; CDR2 reads YFSETQ. The CDR3 is 15 residues long. With V trimmed by 7 bases and J by 2 bases, 8 bases remained unmatched.

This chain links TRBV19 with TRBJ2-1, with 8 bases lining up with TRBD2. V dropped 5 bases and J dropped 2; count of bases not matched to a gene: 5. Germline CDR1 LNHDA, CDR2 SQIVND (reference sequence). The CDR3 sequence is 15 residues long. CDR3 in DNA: TGTGCCAGTAGTCCCCAAGCGGGGGCCTACAATGAGCAGTTCTTC. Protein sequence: CASSPQAGAYNEQFF.

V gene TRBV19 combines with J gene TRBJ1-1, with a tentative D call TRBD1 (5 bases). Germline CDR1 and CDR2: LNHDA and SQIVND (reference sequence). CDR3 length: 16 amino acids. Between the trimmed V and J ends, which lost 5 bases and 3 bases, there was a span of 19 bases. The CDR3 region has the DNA TGTGCCAGTAGTTCCCCTTTGGGGGGTGGGTACACTGAAGCTTTCTTT. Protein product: CASSSPLGGGYTEAFF.

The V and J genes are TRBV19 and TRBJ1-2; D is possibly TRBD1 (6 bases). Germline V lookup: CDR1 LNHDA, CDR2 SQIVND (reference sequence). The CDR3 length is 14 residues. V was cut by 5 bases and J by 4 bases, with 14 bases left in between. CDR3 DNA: TGTGCCAGTAGTTTGTCGGACAGTTTCTATGGCTACACCTTC. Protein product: CASSLSDSFYGYTF.

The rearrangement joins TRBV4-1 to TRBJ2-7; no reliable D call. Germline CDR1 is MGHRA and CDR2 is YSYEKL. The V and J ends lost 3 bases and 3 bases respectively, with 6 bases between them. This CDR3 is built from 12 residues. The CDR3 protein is CASSQEYYEQYF. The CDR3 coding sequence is TGCGCCAGCAGCCAGGAGTACTACGAGCAGTACTTC.

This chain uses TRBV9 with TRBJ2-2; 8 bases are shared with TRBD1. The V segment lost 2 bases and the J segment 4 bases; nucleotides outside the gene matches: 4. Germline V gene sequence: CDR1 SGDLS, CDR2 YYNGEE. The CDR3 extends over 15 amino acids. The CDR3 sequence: CASSVRGRFTGELFF. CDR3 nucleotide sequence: TGTGCCAGCAGCGTCAGGGGGCGGTTCACCGGGGAGCTGTTTTTT.

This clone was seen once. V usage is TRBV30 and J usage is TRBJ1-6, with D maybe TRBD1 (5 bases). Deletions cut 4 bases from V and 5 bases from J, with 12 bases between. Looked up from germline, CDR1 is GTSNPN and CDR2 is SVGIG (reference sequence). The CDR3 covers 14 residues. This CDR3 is CAWKLGVDNSPLHF. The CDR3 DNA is TGTGCCTGGAAGTTAGGGGTTGATAATTCACCCCTCCACTTT.

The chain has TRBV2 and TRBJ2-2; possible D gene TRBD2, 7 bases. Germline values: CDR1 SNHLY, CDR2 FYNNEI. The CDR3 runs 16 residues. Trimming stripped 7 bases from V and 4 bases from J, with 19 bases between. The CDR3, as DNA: TGTGCCAGCACCCTTCAGGCGGGGGCAGGCACCGGGGAGCTGTTTTTT. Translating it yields CASTLQAGAGTGELFF.

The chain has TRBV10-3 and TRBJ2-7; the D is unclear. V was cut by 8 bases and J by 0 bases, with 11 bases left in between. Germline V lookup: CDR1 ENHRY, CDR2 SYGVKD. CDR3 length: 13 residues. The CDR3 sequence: CAILGSTSYEQYF. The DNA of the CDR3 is TGTGCCATCCTGGGCAGTACCTCCTACGAGCAGTACTTC.

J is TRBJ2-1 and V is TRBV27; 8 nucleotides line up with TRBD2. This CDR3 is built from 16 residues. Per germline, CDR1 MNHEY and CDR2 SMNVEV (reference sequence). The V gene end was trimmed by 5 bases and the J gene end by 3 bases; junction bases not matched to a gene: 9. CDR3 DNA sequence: TGTGCCAGCAGTCTCTCAGCGGGAGTGGTCTACAATGAGCAGTTCTTC. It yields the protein CASSLSAGVVYNEQFF.